This T cell receptor beta chain was captured in a study of blood T cells in healthy people across ages. This clonotype was picked up one time. The target antigen is unknown. Study-level points and caveats: Getting older went along with TCR beta diversity per million T cells dropping roughly linearly. A strong correlation between TCR beta diversity and naive T cell percentage was seen.

CDR1 is LGHNA and CDR2 is YNFKEQ in the germline V gene. The CDR3 contains 17 residues. The J segment lost 5 bases and the V segment lost 4 bases, leaving 17 bases of the junction unmatched. A second PCR, run for roughly 7 to 12 cycles, used a sample-barcoded 5' primer plus a J-beta primer mix. Using its own MiXCR run on the 5' RACE reads, TCRdb lists one record per CDR3 protein. The repertoire includes about 1,000,000 distinct CDR3 sequences, 45% of them detected once, and under 20% sits in the top ten. The chain combines TRBV4-2 with TRBJ2-7; TRBD1 aligns across 7 bases. Sequencing input: blood. The receptor's source is a woman aged 60-75 years in good health. The CDR3 protein is CASSPTTGRPGADEQYF. DNA of the CDR3: TGTGCCAGCAGCCCAACGACAGGGAGACCAGGTGCGGACGAGCAGTACTTC.